These 2 T cell receptor beta chains were sequenced from one sample in a study of early T cells in non-severe SARS-CoV-2 infection (dated by TCRdb to about 2021). Libraries came from 5' RACE. The sequencing machine was a NextSeq 500. TCRdb took the public reads, trimmed them with fastp at Q25, ran MiXCR for clone calling and kept in-frame beta chains. Each entry is one CDR3 protein sequence, shown with its most common DNA and genes. The sample profile shows 25,000 to 35,000 distinct CDR3 sequences; approximately 6% of them were found once. 5.3% of the sample is held by the ten biggest clonotypes. Material: whole blood. The receptors stem from an adult who was a healthcare worker with PCR-confirmed SARS-CoV-2 infection or an uninfected control (not recorded which).

This clonotype was counted ten times or more. This sequence joins TRBV20-1 and TRBJ2-3, with TRBD2 as a possible D gene (5 bases). CDR3 length equals 13 residues. The ends were cut back, 3 bases at V and 5 bases at J, with 12 bases in the middle. Germline-derived CDR1 and CDR2 are DFQATT and SNEGSKA (reference sequence). The CDR3: CSASSGSRDTQYF. In DNA, the CDR3 is TGCAGTGCTAGCTCGGGGAGTAGAGATACGCAGTATTTT.

This clonotype showed up many times. The rearrangement links TRBV11-2 to TRBJ2-7; D gene unclear. Germline loops: CDR1 SGHAT, CDR2 FQNNGV. The CDR3 extends over 12 amino acids. Between the trimmed V and J ends, which lost 5 bases and 3 bases, there was a span of 8 bases. The CDR3: CASSPQFYEQYV. The CDR3 region has the DNA TGTGCCAGCAGCCCTCAGTTCTACGAGCAGTACGTC.